Listed here are 7 T cell receptor beta chains from one sample, sequenced in a study of cytomegalovirus exposure and HLA in healthy donors. The PCR ran on 60 Vbeta and 13 Jbeta primers. The repertoire was sequenced with immunoSEQ multiplex PCR; TCRdb's copy has only in-frame clones and lacks some. Here the sample spans roughly 86,000 clones, over 60% being singletons. What was sequenced was PBMCs. Source of these receptors: a female donor in good health and CMV-seronegative.

The rearrangement links TRBV5-1 to TRBJ1-1; D perhaps matches TRBD1 (5 bases). The CDR3 is made up of 14 amino acids. Between the trimmed V and J ends, which lost 4 bases and 5 bases, there was a span of 15 bases. Germline CDR1 and CDR2: SGHRS and YFSETQ. In DNA form, the CDR3 reads TGCGCCAGCAGCCTGGACATTCCGCGGACTGAAGCTTTCTTT. As protein: CASSLDIPRTEAFF.

The chain couples TRBV18 to TRBJ1-1; tentative D call: TRBD1 (5 bases). This CDR3 spans 13 amino acids. Trimming stripped 0 bases from V and 5 bases from J, with 7 bases between. CDR1 KGHSH and CDR2 LQKENI come from the germline V gene. The CDR3 coding sequence is TGTGCCAGCTCACCACCGGGGGGAACTGAAGCTTTCTTT. Amino acids: CASSPPGGTEAFF.

V is TRBV19 and J is TRBJ2-7; 8 positions agree with TRBD1. The CDR3 is 14 residues long. The germline CDR1 and CDR2 sequences are LNHDA and SQIVND (reference sequence). J lost 1 base, V lost 5 bases, and 4 bases had no gene match. The CDR3, as DNA: TGTGCCAGTAGTTTCAGACAGGGGTCCTACGAGCAGTACTTC. Protein product: CASSFRQGSYEQYF.

A word on this clone: At one of its ends the junction is not consistent with the germline gene, which may arise from a read error. The rearrangement links TRBV7-7 to TRBJ2-5; a weak D match, TRBD2 (5 bases). The CDR3 spans 14 residues. Germline V gene sequence: CDR1 SSHAT, CDR2 FNYEAQ (reference sequence). The DNA of the CDR3 is TGTGCTAGCAGCTTAGGACCCGGGGAAGAGACCCAGTACTTC. Protein sequence: CASSLGPGEETQYF.

This clone was seen once. The rearrangement joins TRBV28 to TRBJ1-2; 11 bases map to TRBD1. This CDR3 contains 16 residues. V gave up 5 bases and J gave up 3 bases; unmatched junction bases: 8. Germline-derived CDR1 and CDR2 are MDHEN and SYDVKM. DNA for the CDR3: TGTGCCAGCAGTGCCCCCCCGGGACAGGGGGACTATGGCTACACCTTC. It translates to CASSAPPGQGDYGYTF.

V and J are TRBV30 and TRBJ2-3, with TRBD2 matching over 12 bases. CDR1 and CDR2 from the germline V gene are GTSNPN and SVGIG (reference sequence). The CDR3 runs to 15 residues. J was trimmed by 2 bases and V by 5 bases; bases with no gene match: 5. The CDR3 here is CAWELAGGFTDTQYF. In nucleotides, the CDR3 is TGTGCCTGGGAACTAGCGGGGGGTTTCACAGATACGCAGTATTTT. Full variable domain (rest looked up from reference TRBV30 and TRBJ2-3): SQTIHQWPATLVQPVGSPLSLECTVEGTSNPNLYWYRQAAGRGLQLLFYSVGIGQISSEVPQNLSASRPQDRQFILSSKKLLLSDSGFYLCAWELAGGFTDTQYFGPGTRLTVL.

The rearrangement joins TRBV10-1 to TRBJ2-7; D possibly corresponds to TRBD1 (5 bases). Germline V gene sequence: CDR1 WNHNN, CDR2 SYGVQD (reference sequence). V was trimmed by 2 bases and J by 3 bases, leaving 14 bases between them. This CDR3 spans 15 amino acids. CDR3 region: CASSEAALGLYEQYF. The CDR3 DNA is TGCGCCAGCAGTGAGGCTGCCCTGGGGCTCTACGAGCAGTACTTC.